This record concerns one TCR beta chain sequence. Repertoires were generated with immunoSEQ multiplex PCR, while TCRdb's copy carries only in-frame clones and drops some. The sample carries under 20,000 clones, under 80% recorded once. This entry is derived from a study of sequential checkpoint blockade in melanoma. Overall study context: Patients were randomized 1:1 to nivolumab-then-ipilimumab or ipilimumab-then-nivolumab first-line. Both treatment sequences were followed by maintenance nivolumab.

This CDR3 comprises 14 residues. CDR1 SGHNT and CDR2 YYREEE come from the germline V gene (reference sequence). Trimming took off 0 bases at V and 2 bases at J, with 9 bases between the two ends. Regarding treatment: randomized to nivolumab then ipilimumab (arm A) or the reverse (arm B). No patient had prior DNA-damaging chemotherapy. Live CD3+CD8+ CD19− CD56− cells were sorted from PBMCs. The clonotype comes from a human donor with melanoma. The specimen comprised CD8+ T cells sorted from blood (inferred from file names), sampled from a patient given nivolumab and ipilimumab in sequence. This chain uses TRBV5-4 with TRBJ2-7, with D tentatively TRBD1 (5 bases). CDR3 protein: CASSLEGAAYEQYF. The CDR3 DNA reads as TGTGCCAGCAGCTTGGAAGGGGCTGCCTACGAGCAGTACTTC. Full variable domain (rest looked up from reference TRBV5-4 and TRBJ2-7): ETGVTQSPTHLIKTRGQQVTLRCSSQSGHNTVSWYQQALGQGPQFIFQYYREEENGRGNFPPRFSGLQFPNYSSELNVNALELDDSALYLCASSLEGAAYEQYFGPGTRLTVT.